Listed here is a single TCR beta chain. These data originate in a study of cytomegalovirus exposure and HLA in healthy donors. The PCR made use of 60 Vbeta and 13 Jbeta primers. Clones were sequenced by immunoSEQ multiplex PCR, and TCRdb holds only the in-frame ones, with some missing. The table records some 160,000 clones, about a tenth of them present only once. The CDR3 has 13 residues. Trimming removed 5 bases from V and 5 bases from J, with 13 bases in between. CDR1 and CDR2 from the germline V gene are SNHLY and FYNNEI. The clonotype comes from a male donor in good health and CMV-seronegative. Sequencing was carried out using PBMCs. This chain connects TRBV2 to TRBJ2-7; perhaps TRBD1 as D (5 bases). CDR3 in DNA: TGTGCCAGCAGTTTTACTCAGGGTAACGAGCAGTACTTC. Residues: CASSFTQGNEQYF.